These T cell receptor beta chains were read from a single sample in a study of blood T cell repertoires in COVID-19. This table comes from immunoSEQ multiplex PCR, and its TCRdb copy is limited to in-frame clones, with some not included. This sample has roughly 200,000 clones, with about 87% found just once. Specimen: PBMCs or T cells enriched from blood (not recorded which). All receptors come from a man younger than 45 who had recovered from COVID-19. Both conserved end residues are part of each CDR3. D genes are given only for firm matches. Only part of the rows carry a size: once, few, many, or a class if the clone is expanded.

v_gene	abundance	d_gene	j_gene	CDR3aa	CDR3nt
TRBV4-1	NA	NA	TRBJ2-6	CASSQAQGEVLTF	TGCGCCAGCAGCCAAGCGCAGGGTGAGGTCCTGACTTTC
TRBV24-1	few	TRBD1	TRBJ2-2	CATSDPGQGATGELFF	TGTGCCACCAGTGATCCCGGACAGGGGGCAACCGGGGAGCTGTTTTTT
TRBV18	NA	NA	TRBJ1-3	CASSPSRGSISGNTIYF	TGTGCCAGCTCACCAAGTAGGGGCTCCATCTCTGGAAACACCATATATTTT
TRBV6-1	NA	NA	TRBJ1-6	CASSEAQGLGSPLHF	TGTGCCAGCAGTGAAGCGCAGGGGTTAGGTTCACCCCTCCACTTT
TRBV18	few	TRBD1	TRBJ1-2	CASSPYGTGDYGYTF	TGTGCCAGCTCACCGTACGGGACAGGGGACTATGGCTACACCTTC
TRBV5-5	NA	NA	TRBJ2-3	CASSLAATDTQYF	TGTGCCAGCAGCTTGGCCGCGACAGATACGCAGTATTTT
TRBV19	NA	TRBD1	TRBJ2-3	CASSPLGQGTDTQYF	TGTGCCAGTAGCCCCCTTGGACAGGGTACAGATACGCAGTATTTT
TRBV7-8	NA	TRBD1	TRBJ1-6	CASSLLLGGDSPLHF	TGTGCCAGCAGCTTATTACTAGGGGGCGATTCACCCCTCCACTTT
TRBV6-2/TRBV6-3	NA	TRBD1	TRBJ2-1	CASSLATGTGGGEQFF	TGTGCCAGCAGTCTCGCAACCGGGACAGGGGGCGGTGAGCAGTTCTTC
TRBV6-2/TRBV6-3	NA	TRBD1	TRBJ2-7	CASSYSPGTVTYEQYF	TGTGCCAGCAGTTACTCGCCCGGGACAGTCACCTACGAGCAGTACTTC
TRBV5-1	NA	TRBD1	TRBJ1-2	CASSLEGASGYGYTF	TGCGCCAGCAGCTTGGAGGGGGCCTCGGGCTATGGCTACACCTTC
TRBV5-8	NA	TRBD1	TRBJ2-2	CASSTWDRVLSGELFF	TGTGCCAGCAGCACGTGGGACAGGGTTTTGAGCGGGGAGCTGTTTTTT
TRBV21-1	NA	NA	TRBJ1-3	CASRNEGLWGNTIYF	TGTGCCAGCAGAAACGAGGGATTGTGGGGAAACACCATATATTTT
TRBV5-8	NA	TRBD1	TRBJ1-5	CASSLRDRGMDYSNQPQHF	TGTGCCAGCAGCCTTAGGGACAGGGGAATGGACTATAGCAATCAGCCCCAGCATTTT
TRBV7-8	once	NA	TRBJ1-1	CASSLGQNEAFF	TGTGCCAGCAGCTTAGGACAAAATGAAGCTTTCTTT
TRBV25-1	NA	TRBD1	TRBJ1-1	CASSVGTGGVGAFF	TGTGCCAGCAGTGTAGGGACAGGGGGAGTCGGAGCTTTCTTT
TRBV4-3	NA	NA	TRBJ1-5	CASSQTTGTNQPQHF	TGCGCCAGCAGCCAAACAACAGGGACCAATCAGCCCCAGCATTTT
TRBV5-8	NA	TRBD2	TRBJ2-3	CASSSSGSFLDTQYF	TGTGCCAGCAGCTCTAGCGGGAGCTTTTTAGATACGCAGTATTTT
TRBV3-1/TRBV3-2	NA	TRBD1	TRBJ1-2	CASSSPDTGEDGYTF	TGTGCCAGCAGCTCCCCGGACACAGGGGAGGATGGCTACACCTTC
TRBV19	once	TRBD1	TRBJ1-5	CASSQQTGIPQHF	TGTGCCAGTAGTCAACAGACAGGGATTCCCCAGCATTTT
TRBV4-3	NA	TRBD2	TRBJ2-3	CASSPLAAGGLVSTDTQYF	TGCGCCAGCAGCCCTCTTGCTGCGGGGGGACTTGTTAGCACAGATACGCAGTATTTT
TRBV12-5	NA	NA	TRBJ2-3	CASGSWRGDSTDTQYF	TGTGCTAGTGGTTCCTGGCGGGGCGATAGCACAGATACGCAGTATTTT
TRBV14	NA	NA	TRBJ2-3	CASSQSPGRGLGTDTQYF	TGTGCCAGCAGCCAATCCCCTGGGCGGGGGCTCGGAACAGATACGCAGTATTTT
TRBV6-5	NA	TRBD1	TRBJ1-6	CASQGQQSHNSPLHF	TGTGCCAGCCAGGGACAGCAAAGCCATAATTCACCCCTCCACTTT
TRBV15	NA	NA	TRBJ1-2	CATSRVSIGVNYGYTF	TGTGCCACCAGCAGAGTTAGTATCGGTGTTAACTATGGCTACACCTTC
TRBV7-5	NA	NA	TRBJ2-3	CARSTEGTSTDTQYF	TGTGCCAGAAGTACAGAAGGGACAAGCACAGATACGCAGTATTTT
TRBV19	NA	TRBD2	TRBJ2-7	CASSSSSGPRHLYEQYF	TGTGCCAGTAGTTCATCTAGCGGGCCGAGGCACCTTTACGAGCAGTACTTC
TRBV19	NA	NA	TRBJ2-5	CASSLADIQETQYF	TGTGCCAGTAGTCTGGCAGACATCCAAGAGACCCAGTACTTC
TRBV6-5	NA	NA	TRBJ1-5	CASMLDRSNQPQHF	TGTGCCAGCATGCTGGACAGAAGCAATCAGCCCCAGCATTTT
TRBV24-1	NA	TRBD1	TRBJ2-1	CATSDPDRIGQFF	TGTGCCACCAGTGATCCGGACAGGATTGGGCAGTTCTTC
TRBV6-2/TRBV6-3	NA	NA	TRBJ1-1	CASSYQGKGNTEAFF	TGTGCCAGCAGTTACCAGGGGAAGGGGAACACTGAAGCTTTCTTT
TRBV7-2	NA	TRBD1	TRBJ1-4	CASSLQGAPNEKLFF	TGTGCCAGCAGCTTACAGGGGGCGCCTAATGAAAAACTGTTTTTT
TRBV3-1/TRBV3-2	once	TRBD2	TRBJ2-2	CASRPLAATGELFF	TGTGCCAGCAGACCCCTAGCGGCCACCGGGGAGCTGTTTTTT
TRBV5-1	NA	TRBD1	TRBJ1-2	CASSAGLGGVSYGYTF	TGCGCCAGCAGCGCCGGTTTAGGGGGCGTCAGCTATGGCTACACCTTC
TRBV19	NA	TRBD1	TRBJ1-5	CASSVIWGQGVGQPQHF	TGTGCCAGTAGTGTAATATGGGGACAGGGGGTCGGTCAGCCCCAGCATTTT
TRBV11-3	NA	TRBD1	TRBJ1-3	CASSRGQGASGNTIYF	TGTGCCAGCAGCCGGGGACAGGGGGCCTCTGGAAACACCATATATTTT
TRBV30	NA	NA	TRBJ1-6	CAWSDRNNSPLHF	TGTGCCTGGAGCGACAGAAATAATTCACCCCTCCACTTT
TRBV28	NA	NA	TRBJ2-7	CASFGVGSYEQYF	TGTGCCAGTTTTGGAGTGGGTTCCTACGAGCAGTACTTC
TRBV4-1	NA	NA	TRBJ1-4	CASSQGEAWENEKLFF	TGCGCCAGCAGCCAAGGGGAGGCCTGGGAAAATGAAAAACTGTTTTTT
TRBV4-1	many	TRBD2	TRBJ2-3	CASSRPGTSGDTQYF	TGCGCCAGCAGCCGCCCCGGGACTAGCGGAGATACGCAGTATTTT
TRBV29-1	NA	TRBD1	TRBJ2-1	CSPRTGAWSSYNEQFF	TGCAGCCCACGGACAGGGGCCTGGAGCTCCTACAATGAGCAGTTCTTC
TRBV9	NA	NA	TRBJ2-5	CASSGTTSPEETQYF	TGTGCCAGCAGCGGAACCACTAGCCCGGAGGAGACCCAGTACTTC
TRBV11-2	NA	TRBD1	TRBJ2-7	CASSMDRATYEQYF	TGTGCCAGCAGCATGGACAGGGCGACCTACGAGCAGTACTTC
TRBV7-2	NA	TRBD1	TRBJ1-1	CASSLGQLGEAFF	TGTGCCAGCAGCTTGGGACAGTTGGGTGAAGCTTTCTTT
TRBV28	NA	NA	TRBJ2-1	CASTSYQTNEQFF	TGTGCCAGCACCTCCTACCAAACCAATGAGCAGTTCTTC
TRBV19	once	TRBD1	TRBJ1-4	CASSMPRTGGTNEKLFF	TGTGCCAGTAGTATGCCCCGGACAGGGGGGACTAATGAAAAACTGTTTTTT
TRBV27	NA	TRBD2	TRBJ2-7	CASSLSSGGSYEQYF	TGTGCCAGCAGTTTATCTAGCGGGGGCTCCTACGAGCAGTACTTC
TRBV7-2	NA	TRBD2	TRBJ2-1	CASSAGLAAYNEQFF	TGTGCCAGCAGCGCGGGACTAGCGGCCTACAATGAGCAGTTCTTC
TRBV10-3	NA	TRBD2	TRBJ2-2	CAIRKTGLAPTGELFF	TGTGCCATCAGGAAAACGGGACTAGCACCCACCGGGGAGCTGTTTTTT
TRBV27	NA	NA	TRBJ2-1	CASSLTHNNEQFF	TGTGCCAGCAGTTTAACACATAACAATGAGCAGTTCTTC
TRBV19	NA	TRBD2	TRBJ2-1	CASSPLAGLYNEQFF	TGTGCCAGTAGTCCCCTAGCGGGACTGTACAATGAGCAGTTCTTC
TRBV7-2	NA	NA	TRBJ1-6	CASSRNSPLHF	TGTGCCAGCAGCCGGAATTCACCCCTCCACTTT
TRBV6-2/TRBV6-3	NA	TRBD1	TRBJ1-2	CASSYGTGHRYTF	TGTGCCAGCAGTTACGGGACAGGGCATCGCTACACCTTC
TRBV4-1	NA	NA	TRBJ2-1	CASRGGGAGNEQFF	TGCGCCAGCAGAGGAGGGGGCGCAGGCAATGAGCAGTTCTTC
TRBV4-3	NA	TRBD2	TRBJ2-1	CASSQGTSGAYNEQFF	TGCGCCAGCAGCCAAGGGACTAGCGGAGCCTACAATGAGCAGTTCTTC
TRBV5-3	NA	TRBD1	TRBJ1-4	CARRQTGADPHTNEKLFF	TGTGCCAGACGACAAACAGGGGCTGATCCCCATACTAATGAAAAACTGTTTTTT
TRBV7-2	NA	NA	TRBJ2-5	CASSLWAQLETQYF	TGTGCCAGCAGCCTATGGGCCCAGCTGGAGACCCAGTACTTC
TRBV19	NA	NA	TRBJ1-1	CASSIGGNGVNTEAFF	TGTGCCAGTAGTATAGGAGGGAATGGGGTGAACACTGAAGCTTTCTTT